The T cell receptor (beta chain) under discussion was sequenced for a study of beta chain features in type 1 diabetes. The whole isolated RNA underwent reverse transcription, so sequencing captured expressed TCRB transcripts. Around 3.7 million reads was the average for naive, central memory and regulatory T cell samples. Method: immunoSEQ multiplex PCR; TCRdb's copy keeps in-frame clones and lacks some. The sample shows 300,000 to 400,000 clones, roughly 9% of them seen only once. Concerning this clone: No antigen is known for it.

Study findings and constraints: A pattern of fewer insertions and more deletions at VDJ junctions was seen in type 1 diabetes patients. Shortening that was moderate but significant affected the TCRB CDR3s of Type 1 diabetes patients in all four CD4+ subsets.

The material sequenced was central memory CD4+ T cells from blood. The source of this sequence is a man younger than 45 with type 1 diabetes.

Here the CDR3 DNA reads TGCGCCAGCAGCCAACGGACAGGGGGCGGGAAGCAGTACTTC. This sequence encodes CASSQRTGGGKQYF. V usage is TRBV5-1 and J usage is TRBJ2-7; TRBD1 agrees at 11 bases. V gave up 4 bases and J gave up 8 bases; unmatched junction bases: 8. Germline-derived CDR1 and CDR2 are SGHRS and YFSETQ. The length of the CDR3 is 14 residues.